In this sample, the clone carrying this T cell receptor beta chain turned up once. Its antigen is currently unknown. This specimen comes from a study of blood T cells in healthy people across ages. The use of a sample-barcoded 5' primer and a J-beta primer mix characterized a second PCR of 7 to 11 cycles. TCRdb fed the 5' RACE reads into MiXCR, producing one record per CDR3 protein. The sample consists of 700,000 to 1,000,000 distinct CDR3 sequences, around 42% of them appearing once. The CDR3 is made up of 10 amino acids. Germline lookup yields CDR1 MDHEN and CDR2 SYDVKM. V shed 10 bases and J shed 5 bases, with 7 bases lying between them. Study-wide results and limits: Roughly linear age-related decline in beta diversity appeared, significant by age around 38. Unsorted PBMC material precluded a definitive naive versus antigen-experienced comparison. Estimates drawn from one million T cells were deemed to understate diversity.

Total RNA was isolated from each sample in quantities of at least 6 micrograms. The V gene is TRBV28, the J gene TRBJ2-3; D call uncertain. This receptor was identified in a man aged 55-75 years in good health. Sequencing was done on a sample of blood. The CDR3 DNA reads TGTGCCACCGCGAGAGATACGCAGTATTTT. Translated, it gives CATARDTQYF.